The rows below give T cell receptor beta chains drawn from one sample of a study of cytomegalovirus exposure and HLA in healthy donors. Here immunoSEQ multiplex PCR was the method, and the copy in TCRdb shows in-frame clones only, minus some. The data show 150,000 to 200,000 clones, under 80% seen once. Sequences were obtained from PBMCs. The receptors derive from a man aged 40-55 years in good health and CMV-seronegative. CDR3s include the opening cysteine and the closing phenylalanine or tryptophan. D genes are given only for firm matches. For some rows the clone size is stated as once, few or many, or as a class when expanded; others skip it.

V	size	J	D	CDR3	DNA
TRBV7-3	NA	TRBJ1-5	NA	CASSLNYGEPQHF	TGTGCCAGCAGCTTAAATTACGGGGAGCCCCAGCATTTT
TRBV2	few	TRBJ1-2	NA	CASKGGLLGRYTF	TGTGCCAGCAAAGGGGGACTATTGGGTCGCTACACCTTC
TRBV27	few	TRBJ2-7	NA	CASTSVWANYEQYF	TGTGCCAGCACCTCAGTATGGGCCAACTACGAGCAGTACTTC
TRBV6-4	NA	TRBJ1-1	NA	CASSEDMNTEAFF	TGTGCCAGCAGCGAGGACATGAACACTGAAGCTTTCTTT
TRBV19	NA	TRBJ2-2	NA	CASSGAVWFTGELFF	TGTGCCAGTAGTGGGGCCGTGTGGTTTACCGGGGAGCTGTTTTTT
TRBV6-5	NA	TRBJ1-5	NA	CASSYSVGAGQPQHF	TGTGCCAGCAGTTACTCGGTAGGGGCTGGTCAGCCCCAGCATTTT
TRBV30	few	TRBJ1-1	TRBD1	CAWRGTGPEAFF	TGTGCCTGGAGGGGGACAGGCCCTGAAGCTTTCTTT
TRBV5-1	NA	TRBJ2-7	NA	CASSLTQTYEQYF	TGCGCCAGCAGCTTGACACAGACCTACGAGCAGTACTTC
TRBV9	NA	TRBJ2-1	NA	CASSVGGSYNEQFF	TGTGCCAGCAGCGTAGGAGGCTCCTACAATGAGCAGTTCTTC
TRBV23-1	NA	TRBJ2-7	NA	CASSQIDPQEVYEQYF	TGCGCCAGCAGTCAGATAGACCCCCAGGAGGTCTACGAGCAGTACTTC
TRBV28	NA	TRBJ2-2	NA	CASSIQGSGELFF	TGTGCCAGCAGCATTCAGGGATCCGGGGAGCTGTTTTTT
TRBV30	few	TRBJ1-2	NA	CAWEKTGFYGYTF	TGTGCCTGGGAAAAGACAGGTTTCTATGGCTACACCTTC
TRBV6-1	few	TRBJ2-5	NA	CASLPTQSETQYF	TGTGCCAGTCTACCCACACAGAGTGAGACCCAGTACTTC
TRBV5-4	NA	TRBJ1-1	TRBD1	CASSSQGASSMNTEAFF	TGTGCCAGCAGCTCACAGGGGGCTAGCAGTATGAACACTGAAGCTTTCTTT
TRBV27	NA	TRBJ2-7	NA	CASSQEGALGNYEQYF	TGTGCCAGCTCCCAGGAGGGGGCACTTGGCAATTACGAGCAGTACTTC
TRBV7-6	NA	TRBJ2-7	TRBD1	CASSPIGGPYEQYF	TGTGCCAGCAGCCCAATAGGGGGCCCCTACGAGCAGTACTTC
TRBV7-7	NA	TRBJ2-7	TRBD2	CASSPSGSSYEQYF	TGTGCTAGCAGCCCTAGCGGGAGCTCCTACGAGCAGTACTTC
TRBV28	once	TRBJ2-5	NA	CASMVGETQYF	TGTGCCAGCATGGTCGGGGAGACCCAGTACTTC
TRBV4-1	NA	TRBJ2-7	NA	CASSQRGSYEQYF	TGCGCCAGCAGCCAGCGGGGTTCCTACGAGCAGTACTTC
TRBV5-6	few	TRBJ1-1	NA	CASSLEGLSTEAFF	TGTGCCAGCAGCTTAGAGGGTTTAAGCACTGAAGCTTTCTTT
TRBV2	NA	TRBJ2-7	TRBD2	CASSEASGGSDEQYF	TGTGCCAGCAGTGAAGCTAGCGGGGGGTCCGACGAGCAGTACTTC
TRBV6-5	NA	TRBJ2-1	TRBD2	CASSAGGSPYNEQFF	TGTGCCAGCAGCGCCGGCGGGAGCCCCTACAATGAGCAGTTCTTC
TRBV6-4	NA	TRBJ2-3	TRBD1	CASSETGGPDTQYF	TGTGCCAGCAGTGAGACAGGGGGACCAGATACGCAGTATTTT